This T cell receptor beta chain was captured by sequencing in a study of blood T cells in healthy people across ages. Then a second PCR, running roughly 7 to 11 cycles, was carried out with a sample-barcoded 5' primer and a J-beta primer mix. A single record per CDR3 protein comes from TCRdb applying MiXCR to the 5' RACE reads. The table records roughly 2 million distinct CDR3 sequences, around 48% of them present only once. Study-wide results and caveats: Getting older went along with TCR beta diversity per million T cells dropping roughly linearly. It was not known whether donors were CMV positive (a possible confounder of expanded clonotype changes).

On this clonotype: Its antigen is currently unknown.

The germline gives CDR1 DFQATT, CDR2 SNEGSKA (reference sequence). Trimming cost V 6 bases and J 0 bases; bases outside gene matches: 4. The CDR3 has 16 residues. This receptor was identified in a woman in her thirties or forties in good health. Sequencing was performed on blood. The gene calls are TRBV20-1 and TRBJ2-6; 11 bases align to TRBD2. This CDR3 is CSAWTSGFSGANVLTF. CDR3 DNA sequence: TGCAGTGCGTGGACTAGCGGGTTCTCTGGGGCCAACGTCCTGACTTTC.